Described below is a single T cell receptor beta chain sequence and its context. As originally analysed: The authors estimated nucleated cell counts from reference gene primer amplification. TCRdb's copy holds only in-frame clones and misses some; the assay was immunoSEQ multiplex PCR. Clone size and the V and J calls come from that table; the DNA yielded D and trimming. The table has around 150,000 clones, more than 75% seen once. CDR1 MNHEY and CDR2 SVGAGI come from the germline V gene. V gave up 6 bases and J gave up 4 bases, with 13 bases separating them. CDR3 length: 14 residues. This record belongs to a study of blood T cell repertoires in COVID-19. About the study: Samples of COVID-19 (acute and convalescent) were obtained from the United States, Italy and Spain. The cDNA or gDNA used as material had been derived from T cells, B-cell-depleted T cells, or PBMCs.

The chain uses TRBV6-5 and TRBJ2-1, with D perhaps matching TRBD2 (7 bases). Sequenced material: peripheral blood. The TCR originated in a man aged 45-65 years with active COVID-19. CDR3 coding DNA: TGTGCCAGCAGCTCGGGGGGCTCTTACAATGAGCAGTTCTTC. Translated: CASSSGGSYNEQFF.